This T cell receptor (beta chain) was retrieved from a study of cytotoxic CD8 clonotypes in ibrutinib-treated CLL (dated by TCRdb to the early 2020s). Background on the whole study: The cohort included about 15 treatment-naive and roughly 10 relapsed/refractory patients; 17 to 18 were IGHV unmutated. Partial responses were observed in around 25 patients and complete responses in 2; after a median follow-up of around 68 months, remission was maintained in 14 patients and progression was observed in approximately 12. The response samples were drawn at a median of approximately twelve months into treatment, with a range of about 6 to 40 months. An average of 255,043 productive templates and tens of thousands of productive rearrangements was obtained per sample. Of the approximately 86 people in the trial, 26 had longitudinal samples available. Cryopreserved peripheral blood mononuclear cells were collected at three points: before therapy, at response, and at either sustained remission or disease progression. What the authors observed across the whole study: Clonality rose at ibrutinib response, remained stable during sustained remission, and dropped back toward baseline at progression. Public clonotypes were rare and either shrank or stayed stable during treatment, and the rise in clonality at ibrutinib response reflected expansion of private clonotypes. Sampling times were not matched between sustained-remission and progressing patients, and lymph node repertoires were not studied. Baseline clonality exceeded that of age-matched healthy donors and correlated strongly with circulating CD8+ T-cell counts.

In this sample, this clone turned up a few times. Its antigen remains unidentified. Per-base quality was not reported, and no clone a single base away is much larger than it. On a MiSeq, deep resolution sequencing aimed for a depth between 1 in 1 million and 1 in 200,000 T cells, with each clonotype covered about 9.2x on average. The immunoSEQ hsTCRB Kit was used to generate the TCR beta libraries. The published analysis was carried out like this. The data were analyzed with ImmunoSEQ Analyzer and ImmunoSEQ Data Assistant, and V, D and J gene assignments followed IMGT definitions. Clonality, which ranges from 0 to 1, was calculated by subtracting the normalized Shannon entropy of productive rearrangement frequencies from one. Only overrepresented clonotypes making up at least 0.05% of the repertoire of each patient were included in the public clonotype analysis. About a dozen repertoires from age-matched healthy donors, obtained from immuneACCESS, served as clonality controls. Drawn from immuneACCESS, this table holds only the in-frame rearrangements with V and J called that TCRdb kept. Clones are partly lost; checked studies trace under half to an unresolved V gene and leave the rest unexplained. That table furnishes V, J and clone size, whereas the DNA furnished D and trimming. In all, the sample holds about 34,000 clones, and almost 70% of those were seen once. The ten largest account for about 27% of the sample.

Ends trimmed: V by 5 bases, J by 4 bases; bases unmatched to a gene: 15. CDR1 and CDR2 were assigned from the germline V gene (reference sequence) as MNHEY and SMNVEV. The CDR3 contains 18 residues, cysteine and phenylalanine counted. The retained sequence is limited to the CDR3, 54 bases, with the frame set at the first base. For TCR beta library preparation, around 2.1 micrograms of genomic DNA were extracted from the cryopreserved PBMCs. Longitudinal blood samples from CLL patients on ibrutinib monotherapy underwent high-throughput TCR beta sequencing. The patients took part in an open-label, single-center phase 2 trial of ibrutinib monotherapy.

The sequence was obtained from a human donor with chronic lymphocytic leukemia. The sequencing used PBMCs, collected before ibrutinib treatment. In this chain, TRBV27 is recombined with TRBJ2-7; the central 12 bases match TRBD2. The CDR3 amino acid sequence is: CASSPTAILAGGPYEQYF. The bases are TGTGCCAGCAGTCCAACCGCGATCCTAGCGGGAGGGCCTTACGAGCAGTACTTC.